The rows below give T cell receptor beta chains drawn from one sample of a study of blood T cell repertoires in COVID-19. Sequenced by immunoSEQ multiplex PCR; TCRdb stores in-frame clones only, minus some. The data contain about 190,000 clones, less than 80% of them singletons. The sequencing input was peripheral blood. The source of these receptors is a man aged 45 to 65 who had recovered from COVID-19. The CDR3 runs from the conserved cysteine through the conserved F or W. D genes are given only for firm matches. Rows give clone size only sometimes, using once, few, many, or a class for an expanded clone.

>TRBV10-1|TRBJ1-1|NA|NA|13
CASSRNMNTEAFF
TGCGCCAGCAGCAGAAACATGAACACTGAAGCTTTCTTT
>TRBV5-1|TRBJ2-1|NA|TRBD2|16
CASSLLGLANYNEQFF
TGCGCCAGCAGCTTACTGGGACTAGCGAATTACAATGAGCAGTTCTTC
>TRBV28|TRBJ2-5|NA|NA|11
CASRLQETQYF
TGTGCCAGCAGACTCCAAGAGACCCAGTACTTC
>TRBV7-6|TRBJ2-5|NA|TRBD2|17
CASSLELAGGGRGTQYF
TGTGCCAGCAGCTTAGAACTAGCGGGAGGAGGTCGAGGGACCCAGTACTTC
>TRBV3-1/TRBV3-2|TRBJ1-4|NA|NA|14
CASSPDINNEKLFF
TGTGCCAGCAGCCCGGACATTAACAATGAAAAACTGTTTTTT
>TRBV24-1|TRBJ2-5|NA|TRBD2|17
CATSAGRIAGVGETQYF
TGTGCCACCAGTGCCGGGCGTATAGCGGGAGTAGGAGAGACCCAGTACTTC
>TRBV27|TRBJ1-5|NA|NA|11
CASRLNQPQHF
TGTGCCAGCAGACTCAATCAGCCCCAGCATTTT
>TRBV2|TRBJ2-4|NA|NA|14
CASSLGSGKNIQYF
TGTGCCAGCAGTCTCGGGTCAGGGAAAAACATTCAGTACTTC
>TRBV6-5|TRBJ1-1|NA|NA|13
CASTYGGSIEAFF
TGTGCCAGCACTTATGGGGGCTCGATTGAAGCTTTCTTT
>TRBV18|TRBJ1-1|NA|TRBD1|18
CASSRENYRGSMNTEAFF
TGTGCCAGCTCACGGGAAAATTACAGGGGAAGTATGAACACTGAAGCTTTCTTT
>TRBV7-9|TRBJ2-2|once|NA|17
CASSLREQGSNTGELFF
TGTGCCAGCAGCTTACGGGAACAGGGCTCAAACACCGGGGAGCTGTTTTTT
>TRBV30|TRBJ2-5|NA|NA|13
CAWMAPLLETQYF
TGTGCCTGGATGGCTCCTCTGTTGGAGACCCAGTACTTC
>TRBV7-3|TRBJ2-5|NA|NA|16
CASSQTGGQTGETQYF
TGTGCCAGCAGCCAAACGGGCGGGCAAACGGGGGAGACCCAGTACTTC
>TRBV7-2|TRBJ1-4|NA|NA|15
CASSTLTSTNEKLFF
TGTGCCAGCAGCACATTGACAAGCACTAATGAAAAACTGTTTTTT
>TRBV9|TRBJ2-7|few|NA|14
CASSVGQVPYEQYF
TGTGCCAGCAGCGTAGGACAGGTTCCCTACGAGCAGTACTTC
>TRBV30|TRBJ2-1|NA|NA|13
CAWTNGQVYEQFF
TGTGCCTGGACGAATGGCCAGGTCTATGAGCAGTTCTTC
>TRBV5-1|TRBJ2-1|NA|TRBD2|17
CASSNIRTSGGANEQFF
TGCGCCAGCAGCAATATTCGGACTAGCGGGGGGGCCAATGAGCAGTTCTTC
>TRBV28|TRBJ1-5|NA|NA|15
CASSYDSYSNQPQHF
TGTGCCAGCAGTTACGACAGTTATAGCAATCAGCCCCAGCATTTT
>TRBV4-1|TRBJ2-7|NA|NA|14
CASSQDWGLREQYF
TGCGCCAGCAGCCAAGATTGGGGCCTTCGGGAGCAGTACTTC
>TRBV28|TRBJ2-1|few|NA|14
CASRGGISYNEQFF
TGTGCCAGCAGGGGCGGGATCTCCTACAATGAGCAGTTCTTC
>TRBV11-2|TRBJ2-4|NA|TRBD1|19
CASSLDYWDSRPGKNIQYF
TGTGCCAGCAGCTTAGATTATTGGGACAGCCGCCCGGGGAAAAACATTCAGTACTTC
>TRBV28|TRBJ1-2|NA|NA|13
CASSQTAVDGYTF
TGTGCCAGCAGTCAAACAGCTGTGGATGGCTACACCTTC
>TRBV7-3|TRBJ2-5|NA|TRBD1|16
CASSSTGGVDQETQYF
TGTGCCAGCAGCTCCACAGGGGGCGTAGACCAAGAGACCCAGTACTTC
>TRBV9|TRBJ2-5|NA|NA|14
CASSVVPGRETQYF
TGTGCCAGCAGCGTAGTCCCGGGTAGGGAGACCCAGTACTTC
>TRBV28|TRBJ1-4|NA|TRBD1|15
CASSPETGVEEKLFF
TGTGCCAGCAGTCCAGAGACAGGGGTGGAGGAAAAACTGTTTTTT
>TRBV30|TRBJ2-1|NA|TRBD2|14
CAWARGLAGNEQFF
TGTGCCTGGGCGAGGGGTCTAGCGGGAAATGAGCAGTTCTTC
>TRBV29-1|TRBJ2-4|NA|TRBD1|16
CSASRGQVLAKNIQYF
TGCAGCGCGAGCCGTGGACAGGTATTAGCCAAAAACATTCAGTACTTC
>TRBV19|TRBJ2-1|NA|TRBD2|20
CASSSIGLAGGRSSYNEQFF
TGTGCCAGTAGTTCGATTGGACTAGCGGGAGGTCGAAGCTCCTACAATGAGCAGTTCTTC
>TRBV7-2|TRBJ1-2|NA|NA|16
CASSLVGGAGPYGYTF
TGTGCCAGCAGCCTAGTCGGGGGGGCGGGTCCCTATGGCTACACCTTC
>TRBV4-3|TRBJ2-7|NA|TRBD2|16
CASSQEGRGSLDEQYF
TGCGCCAGCAGCCAAGAAGGGCGGGGGAGTCTGGACGAGCAGTACTTC
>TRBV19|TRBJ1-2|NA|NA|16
CASTNAGGQINYGYTF
TGTGCCAGTACCAACGCGGGCGGGCAGATCAACTATGGCTACACCTTC
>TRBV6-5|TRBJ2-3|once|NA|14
CASRSGGSTDTQYF
TGTGCCAGCAGGAGCGGAGGTAGCACAGATACGCAGTATTTT
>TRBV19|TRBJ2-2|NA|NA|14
CASKPSRETGELFF
TGTGCCAGTAAGCCCTCACGAGAGACCGGGGAGCTGTTTTTT
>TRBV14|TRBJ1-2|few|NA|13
CASSQAPGYGYTF
TGTGCCAGCAGCCAAGCACCAGGCTATGGCTACACCTTC
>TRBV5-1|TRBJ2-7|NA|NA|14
CASSFLDESYEQYF
TGCGCCAGCAGCTTCTTAGATGAATCCTACGAGCAGTACTTC
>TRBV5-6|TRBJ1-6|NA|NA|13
CASSLVGQPTLHF
TGTGCCAGCAGCTTGGTTGGACAGCCCACCCTCCACTTT
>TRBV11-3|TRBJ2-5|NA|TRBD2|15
CASSLGGSGQETQYF
TGTGCCAGCAGCTTAGGGGGTAGCGGGCAAGAGACCCAGTACTTC
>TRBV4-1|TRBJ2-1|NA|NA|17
CASRYGRPRFSSNEQFF
TGCGCCAGCAGATACGGAAGGCCCAGGTTCTCGTCCAATGAGCAGTTCTTC
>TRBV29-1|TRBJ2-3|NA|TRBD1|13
CSAGQGSTDTQYF
TGCAGCGCAGGACAGGGTAGCACAGATACGCAGTATTTT
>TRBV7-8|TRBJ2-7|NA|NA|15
CASSLGWTEIYEQYF
TGTGCCAGCAGCTTAGGGTGGACAGAGATCTACGAGCAGTACTTC
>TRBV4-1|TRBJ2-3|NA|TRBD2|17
CASSQERSGGPADTQYF
TGCGCCAGCAGCCAAGAACGGTCGGGAGGGCCAGCGGATACGCAGTATTTT
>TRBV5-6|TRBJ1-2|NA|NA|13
CASSLDRNYGYTF
TGTGCCAGCAGCTTGGACAGGAACTATGGCTACACCTTC
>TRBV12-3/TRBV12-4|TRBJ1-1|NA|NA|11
CASSFDTEAFF
TGTGCCAGCAGTTTCGACACTGAAGCTTTCTTT
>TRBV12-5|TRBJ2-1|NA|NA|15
CASGLGGSAYNEQFF
TGTGCTAGTGGTTTAGGGGGTTCTGCCTACAATGAGCAGTTCTTC